The 10 T cell receptor beta chains in this list originate from one sample, sequenced in a study of T cells in Graves' hyperthyroidism and ophthalmopathy. TCR beta CDR3 regions were amplified from RNA transcripts. HTBI primers were used for first-round RT-PCR of the TCR CDR3. TCRdb ran MiXCR on the multiplex PCR reads and lists one entry per CDR3 protein. In the table there are more than 350,000 distinct CDR3 sequences, approximately 14% of which are singletons. The sample comprised blood. These TCRs come from a woman between 55 and 75 years old with Graves' ophthalmopathy.

This rearrangement joins TRBV6-5 to TRBJ2-1, with D uncertain. Deletions cut 0 bases from V and 0 bases from J, with 12 bases between. CDR3 length: 17 residues. The germline V gene encodes CDR1 MNHEY and CDR2 SVGAGI. The chain's CDR3 is CASSYSIGKSSYNEQFF. CDR3 coding DNA: TGTGCCAGCAGTTACTCGATTGGGAAGAGCTCCTACAATGAGCAGTTCTTC.

Concerning this clonotype itself: Its ends do not fully match the called genes, so a read error is possible. V and J are TRBV2 and TRBJ2-5, with D perhaps matching TRBD2 (5 bases). The CDR3 contains 14 residues. CDR1 is SNHLY, CDR2 FYNNEI, per germline. CDR3 in DNA: TGTGTCAGCAGTGAACAGAGGGTCGGAGAGACCCAGTACTTC. As protein: CVSSEQRVGETQYF.

This clonotype was counted ten times or more. The rearrangement links TRBV7-9 to TRBJ1-1; no reliable D call. Trimming cost V 3 bases and J 1 base, with 6 bases left between them. This CDR3 is built from 13 residues. The germline V gene encodes CDR1 SEHNR and CDR2 FQNEAQ (reference sequence). In nucleotides, the CDR3 is TGTGCCAGCAGCTTCCCGGGGAACACTGAAGCTTTCTTT. Protein product: CASSFPGNTEAFF.

This clonotype was detected only once. The V gene is TRBV20-1, the J gene TRBJ2-7; TRBD2 might be the D (6 bases). CDR1 is DFQATT and CDR2 is SNEGSKA in the germline V gene (reference sequence). V was trimmed by 5 bases and J by 0 bases, leaving 20 bases between them. The CDR3 length is 16 residues. In nucleotides, the CDR3 is TGCAGTGCTCCCCCGGGCGGGACCCAAACCTCCTACGAGCAGTACTTC. It codes for CSAPPGGTQTSYEQYF.

Many counts were recorded for this clonotype. This chain's CDR3 is CASSRQSGSYNEQFF. The DNA of the CDR3 is TGTGCCAGCAGCCGACAGTCCGGAAGCTACAATGAGCAGTTCTTC. This chain uses TRBV7-3 with TRBJ2-1, with D possibly matching TRBD1 (5 bases). V gave up 5 bases and J gave up 3 bases, with 14 bases separating them. The CDR3 runs 15 residues. Looked up from germline, CDR1 is SGHTA and CDR2 is FQGTGA.

At least ten counts were recorded for this clonotype. V and J are TRBV28 and TRBJ2-7, with D possibly called TRBD1 or TRBD2 (6 bases each). Looked up from germline, CDR1 is MDHEN and CDR2 is SYDVKM. The V end lost 3 bases, the J end lost 1 base, and 16 bases lay between the germline ends. This CDR3 has 16 amino acids. Here the CDR3 reads CASSFSRGAISYEQYF. Here the CDR3 DNA reads TGTGCCAGCAGTTTTTCAAGGGGGGCGATTTCCTACGAGCAGTACTTC. The complete variable domain, with remaining parts taken from reference TRBV28 and TRBJ2-7, reads DVKVTQSSRYLVKRTGEKVFLECVQDMDHENMFWYRQDPGLGLRLIYFSYDVKMKEKGDIPEGYSVSREKKERFSLILESASTNQTSMYLCASSFSRGAISYEQYFGPGTRLTVT.

This clonotype came up many times. The CDR3, as DNA: TGTGCCAGCAGCTTAGTCGCAGGAACTAATGAAAAACTGTTTTTT. It codes for CASSLVAGTNEKLFF. V and J are TRBV7-2 and TRBJ1-4; no definite D call. The CDR3 is 15 amino acids. V lost 1 base and J lost 1, with 7 bases in between. Germline V gene data show CDR1 as SGHTA and CDR2 as FQGNSA.

This clonotype showed up many times. The J gene is TRBJ1-5, the V gene TRBV2; 8 bases are shared with TRBD1. The germline V gene encodes CDR1 SNHLY and CDR2 FYNNEI. V lost 6 bases, J lost 5 bases, and 3 bases stayed unmatched. This CDR3 is built from 13 residues. CDR3 coding DNA: TGTGCCAGCAGGGCGGACAGGGATCAGCCCCAGCATTTT. Its translation is CASRADRDQPQHF.

This clonotype was counted many times. The chain couples TRBV7-2 to TRBJ1-4, with D possibly being TRBD1 (6 bases). Germline-derived CDR1 and CDR2 are SGHTA and FQGNSA. The CDR3 consists of 15 residues. The V end lost 1 base, the J end lost 5 bases, and 11 bases lay between the germline ends. CDR3 DNA sequence: TGTGCCAGCAGCTTAGGTGGGGGCTTCAATGAAAAACTGTTTTTT. Protein: CASSLGGGFNEKLFF.

The chain has TRBV7-9 and TRBJ1-1, with a tentative D call TRBD1 (6 bases). The germline V gene has CDR1 SEHNR and CDR2 FQNEAQ (reference sequence). V was clipped by 5 bases and J by 2 bases, with 12 bases between them. This CDR3 contains 14 residues. CDR3 sequence (DNA): TGTGCCAGCAGCGGAACAGGGTTTAACACTGAAGCTTTCTTT. Protein product: CASSGTGFNTEAFF.